One and the same sample provided the 13 T cell receptor beta chains below, sequenced in a study of a mutant IDH1 vaccine in newly diagnosed glioma. For these receptors, no antigen is known. As for time point: week 23, last vaccination. A 20-mer mutant IDH1 peptide at 300 ug was injected subcutaneously with topical imiquimod. The assay was immunoSEQ multiplex PCR, and TCRdb's table has in-frame clones only and misses some. Of around 30,000 clones listed, less than 90% are singletons. Here the sequenced sample was PBMCs, taken from a glioma patient whose treatment included an IDH1 peptide vaccine. Source of these receptors: a woman aged 18-29 years with glioma.

The V and J genes are TRBV4-1 and TRBJ1-5; D ambiguous. The germline V gene encodes CDR1 MGHRA and CDR2 YSYEKL. V dropped 1 base and J dropped 5 bases, with 6 bases sitting between them. The CDR3 covers 13 residues. The CDR3 DNA sequence: TGCGCCAGCAGCCAAGTGGAAGATCAGCCCCAGCATTTT. Encoded protein: CASSQVEDQPQHF.

The chain recombines TRBV15 with TRBJ2-1; D tentatively reads TRBD1 or TRBD2 (5 bases each). Trimming took off 5 bases at V and 0 bases at J, with 20 bases between the two ends. Germline values: CDR1 LNHNV, CDR2 YYDKDF (reference sequence). The CDR3 spans 18 residues. CDR3: CATSGSFWGRLSYNEQFF. CDR3 DNA: TGTGCCACCAGCGGAAGCTTCTGGGGACGCCTCTCCTACAATGAGCAGTTCTTC.

The V call is TRBV10-3, the J call TRBJ1-1; weak D call: TRBD1 (5 bases). Per germline, CDR1 ENHRY and CDR2 SYGVKD. Trimming left V 3 bases short and J 2 bases short, with 13 bases between. The CDR3 has 15 amino acids. CDR3 in DNA: TGTGCCATCAGTGATCCGGGACGGCTAAACACTGAAGCTTTCTTT. Translating it yields CAISDPGRLNTEAFF.

This clone has more than one count but fewer than ten. The rearrangement uses TRBV18 and TRBJ1-1; D not certain. The germline V and J ends were trimmed by 3 bases and 1 base, with 6 bases remaining between them. Per germline, CDR1 KGHSH and CDR2 LQKENI. The CDR3 extends over 13 amino acids. The CDR3 region has the DNA TGTGCCAGCTCACCTCAAGGGAACACTGAAGCTTTCTTT. Amino acid sequence: CASSPQGNTEAFF.

The chain joins TRBV10-3 to TRBJ1-2, with a tentative D call TRBD1 (6 bases). Trimming left V 6 bases short and J 7 bases short, with 18 bases between. Germline V gene sequence: CDR1 ENHRY, CDR2 SYGVKD. The CDR3 consists of 14 residues. CDR3: CAIRATGGTSGYTF. The CDR3 nucleotides are TGTGCCATCAGGGCCACGGGGGGCACGAGTGGCTACACCTTC.

V usage is TRBV11-2 and J usage is TRBJ1-1, with D tentatively TRBD1 (6 bases). Trimming removed 5 bases at V and 0 bases at J, with 13 bases between. CDR3 size: 15 residues. Germline V gene lookup returns CDR1 SGHAT and CDR2 FQNNGV. The DNA for the CDR3 is TGTGCCAGCAGCCCCCGGGACATCCTGAACACTGAAGCTTTCTTT. This codes for CASSPRDILNTEAFF.

CDR3 sequence reads: CASGRAGWSNYGYTF. The DNA of the CDR3 is TGTGCCAGCGGTAGGGCAGGGTGGTCTAACTATGGCTACACCTTC. The rearrangement joins TRBV27 to TRBJ1-2, with a weak D call TRBD1 (5 bases). Trimming took off 8 bases at V and 0 bases at J, with 16 bases between the two ends. Germline V gene lookup returns CDR1 MNHEY and CDR2 SMNVEV (reference sequence). CDR3 length equals 15 residues.

The CDR3 region is CASSEKAGLSPGGTDTQYF. The DNA of the CDR3 is TGCGCCAGCAGTGAGAAGGCGGGACTATCCCCGGGGGGCACAGATACGCAGTATTTT. The chain uses TRBV10-1 and TRBJ2-3; 7 bases agree with TRBD2. The germline CDR1 and CDR2 sequences are WNHNN and SYGVQD (reference sequence). This CDR3 region has 19 residues. The ends lost 2 bases at V and 1 base at J; junction bases unmatched: 15.

The chain employs TRBV19 and TRBJ2-2, with a weak D call TRBD1 (6 bases). CDR1 and CDR2 from the germline V gene are LNHDA and SQIVND (reference sequence). The germline V and J ends were trimmed by 5 bases and 6 bases, with 16 bases remaining between them. CDR3 size: 15 residues. Here the CDR3 reads CASSGMYRVAGELFF. As DNA, the CDR3 is TGTGCCAGTAGTGGGATGTACAGGGTCGCCGGGGAGCTGTTTTTT. The full variable domain, with the rest looked up from reference TRBV19 and TRBJ2-2, is DGGITQSPKYLFRKEGQNVTLSCEQNLNHDAMYWYRQDPGQGLRLIYYSQIVNDFQKGDIAEGYSVSREKKESFPLTVTSAQKNPTAFYLCASSGMYRVAGELFFGEGSRLTVL.

V usage is TRBV5-8 and J usage is TRBJ1-5; no firm D call. This CDR3 is 16 amino acids long. Per the germline V gene, CDR1 is SGHTS and CDR2 is YDEGEE. V was pared by 0 bases and J by 1 base, with 11 bases between. The DNA of the CDR3 is TGTGCCAGCAGCTTGGGACTGGGGTCCAGCAATCAGCCCCAGCATTTT. This sequence encodes CASSLGLGSSNQPQHF.

The V call is TRBV18, the J call TRBJ1-3; tentatively, D is TRBD1 (6 bases). The V end lost 3 bases, the J end lost 0 bases, and 12 bases lay between the germline ends. Per germline, CDR1 KGHSH and CDR2 LQKENI. The length of the CDR3 is 16 residues. The CDR3 DNA is TGTGCCAGCTCACCGGGACACCCGATCTCTGGAAACACCATATATTTT. It specifies CASSPGHPISGNTIYF.

This clone was detected only a few times. The V and J genes are TRBV28 and TRBJ1-5; a possible D gene is TRBD1 (5 bases). Germline values: CDR1 MDHEN, CDR2 SYDVKM. The CDR3 totals 13 residues. The V end was cut by 5 bases, the J end by 4 bases, with 9 bases between. The CDR3 loop is CASSSQGNQPQHF. The CDR3 nucleotides are TGTGCCAGCAGTAGTCAGGGTAATCAGCCCCAGCATTTT.

V and J are TRBV7-2 and TRBJ2-1; 8 bases match TRBD1. Germline CDR1 SGHTA, CDR2 FQGNSA. The CDR3 has 15 residues. J lost 3 bases, V lost 5 bases, and 6 bases had no gene match. The CDR3 coding sequence is TGTGCCAGCAGCGCCGACAGGGGTGGCTACAATGAGCAGTTCTTC. Protein sequence: CASSADRGGYNEQFF.